This is a list of T cell receptor beta chains from one sample in a study of cytomegalovirus exposure and HLA in healthy donors. Profiling relied on immunoSEQ multiplex PCR, and the TCRdb table lists in-frame clones only, not all of them. This table has 100,000 to 120,000 clones, over 75% appearing once. The source material was PBMCs. The origin of the receptors is a woman between 18 and 30 years old in good health and CMV-seronegative. Both conserved end residues are part of each CDR3. The D gene is left open where the match is weak. Clone size is shown for a subset of rows, as once, few, many or a class of expanded clone.

clone_size: .; v_call: TRBV6-5; j_call: TRBJ2-1; d_call: .; cdr3_nt: TGTGCCAGCAGCCTCACAGGTTTTATCGACAATGAGCAGTTCTTC; cdr3_aa: CASSLTGFIDNEQFF
clone_size: .; v_call: TRBV2; j_call: TRBJ1-2; d_call: TRBD1; cdr3_nt: TGTGCCAGCAGTCCTATGACAGGGGACTATGGCTACACCTTC; cdr3_aa: CASSPMTGDYGYTF
clone_size: few; v_call: TRBV5-4; j_call: TRBJ1-2; d_call: .; cdr3_nt: TGTGCCAGCAGCCCCGGGGGTTATGGCTACACCTTC; cdr3_aa: CASSPGGYGYTF
clone_size: few; v_call: TRBV19; j_call: TRBJ1-1; d_call: TRBD1; cdr3_nt: TGTGCCAGTAGTGACAGGGGAATGTTACCGAACACTGAAGCTTTCTTT; cdr3_aa: CASSDRGMLPNTEAFF
clone_size: .; v_call: TRBV7-3; j_call: TRBJ2-7; d_call: .; cdr3_nt: TGTGCCAGCAGCTTAACGGAGTCTCGGGGATACGAGCAGTACTTC; cdr3_aa: CASSLTESRGYEQYF
clone_size: .; v_call: TRBV14; j_call: TRBJ2-7; d_call: TRBD2; cdr3_nt: TGTGCCAGCAGCCTGGGACTAGCGGGGGGTGCCGAGCAGTACTTC; cdr3_aa: CASSLGLAGGAEQYF
clone_size: .; v_call: TRBV6-5; j_call: TRBJ2-5; d_call: TRBD1; cdr3_nt: TGTGCCAGCAGTCCCGGACAGGGTAGCCAAGAGACCCAGTACTTC; cdr3_aa: CASSPGQGSQETQYF
clone_size: .; v_call: TRBV5-4; j_call: TRBJ1-1; d_call: .; cdr3_nt: TGTGCCAGCAGGGCCGTCGGGGAGAGTAACACTGAAGCTTTCTTT; cdr3_aa: CASRAVGESNTEAFF
clone_size: .; v_call: TRBV21-1; j_call: TRBJ1-2; d_call: .; cdr3_nt: TGTGCCACTCCCAAGGGGGGGTCAGGCCGAGACACCTTC; cdr3_aa: CATPKGGSGRDTF
clone_size: .; v_call: TRBV7-3; j_call: TRBJ1-1; d_call: .; cdr3_nt: TGTGCCAGCAGCCCCCTGGCCCCCCCGACTGAAGCTTTCTTT; cdr3_aa: CASSPLAPPTEAFF
clone_size: .; v_call: TRBV21-1; j_call: TRBJ2-7; d_call: .; cdr3_nt: TGTGCCAGCAGCAAAAGCTGGACACAATCTTTCTACGAGCAGTACTTC; cdr3_aa: CASSKSWTQSFYEQYF
clone_size: .; v_call: TRBV5-1; j_call: TRBJ2-2; d_call: .; cdr3_nt: TGCGCCAGCAGCTTAGCCGGCACCGGGGAGCTGTTTTTT; cdr3_aa: CASSLAGTGELFF
clone_size: many; v_call: TRBV9; j_call: TRBJ2-1; d_call: TRBD1; cdr3_nt: TGTGCCAGCAGCTCTGGGACAGGGATCCACAATGAGCAGTTCTTC; cdr3_aa: CASSSGTGIHNEQFF
clone_size: .; v_call: TRBV5-6; j_call: TRBJ1-3; d_call: .; cdr3_nt: TGTGCCAGCAGCTTGGCACAGGTCGGAAACACCATATATTTT; cdr3_aa: CASSLAQVGNTIYF
clone_size: .; v_call: TRBV19; j_call: TRBJ2-5; d_call: .; cdr3_nt: TGTGCCAGTAAGAGGGGGGGGCAAGAGACCCAGTACTTC; cdr3_aa: CASKRGGQETQYF
clone_size: once; v_call: TRBV6-6; j_call: TRBJ1-3; d_call: TRBD1; cdr3_nt: TGTGCCAGCAGACGCGACAGGGTCTCTGGAAACACCATATATTTT; cdr3_aa: CASRRDRVSGNTIYF
clone_size: .; v_call: TRBV11-2; j_call: TRBJ2-5; d_call: TRBD2; cdr3_nt: TGTGCCAGCAGCTTATGGGGGGGTCAACAAGAGACCCAGTACTTC; cdr3_aa: CASSLWGGQQETQYF
clone_size: .; v_call: TRBV10-3; j_call: TRBJ1-2; d_call: .; cdr3_nt: TGTGCCATCAGTGATGCCAGGGCTAACTATGGCTACACCTTC; cdr3_aa: CAISDARANYGYTF
clone_size: .; v_call: TRBV9; j_call: TRBJ2-7; d_call: TRBD2; cdr3_nt: TGTGCCAGCAGCGTAGCAGCTAGCGGGGGCTACGAGCAGTACTTC; cdr3_aa: CASSVAASGGYEQYF
clone_size: .; v_call: TRBV19; j_call: TRBJ2-2; d_call: .; cdr3_nt: TGTGCCAGTAGTGTCCAGGGGACGGACACCGGGGAGCTGTTTTTT; cdr3_aa: CASSVQGTDTGELFF
clone_size: .; v_call: TRBV6-4; j_call: TRBJ2-3; d_call: .; cdr3_nt: TGTGCCAGCAGTGACTCCGGGGGAATCAGCACAGATACGCAGTATTTT; cdr3_aa: CASSDSGGISTDTQYF
clone_size: .; v_call: TRBV9; j_call: TRBJ2-7; d_call: .; cdr3_nt: TGTGCCAGCAGCGTAGTATGGCGGGGGCCCACTCCCGAGCAGTACTTC; cdr3_aa: CASSVVWRGPTPEQYF
clone_size: .; v_call: TRBV4-1; j_call: TRBJ1-6; d_call: .; cdr3_nt: TGCGCCAGCAGCCAAGAAATGGCCAATTCACCCCTCCACTTT; cdr3_aa: CASSQEMANSPLHF
clone_size: .; v_call: TRBV18; j_call: TRBJ2-7; d_call: TRBD1; cdr3_nt: TGTGCCAGCTCACCGGGGACAGAACCGGCTACGGAGCAGTACTTC; cdr3_aa: CASSPGTEPATEQYF